The 16 T cell receptor beta chains presented below share a single source sample, sequenced in a study of beta chain features in type 1 diabetes. The study reverse transcribed the entire isolated RNA, so it sequenced expressed TCRB transcripts. Profiled with immunoSEQ multiplex PCR; TCRdb holds only in-frame clones, not every one. The table records 140,000 to 150,000 clones, 8% to 13% of them present only once. Material for sequencing was naive CD4+ T cells from blood. The receptors come from a man aged 18 to 35 in good health.

In this sample, this clone turned up a few times. CDR3 nucleotide sequence: TGTGCCAGCAGCCACTACCGGCTAGCGGGGAACACCGGGGAGCTGTTTTTT. Translation gives CASSHYRLAGNTGELFF. The V call is TRBV7-6, the J call TRBJ2-2, with 8 bases aligning to TRBD2. CDR3 length: 17 residues. The germline CDR1 and CDR2 sequences are SGHVS and FNYEAQ. Losses at the gene ends were 5 bases for V and 1 base for J; bases not matched to a gene: 9. Full variable domain (rest looked up from reference TRBV7-6 and TRBJ2-2): GAGVSQSPRYKVTKRGQDVALRCDPISGHVSLYWYRQALGQGPEFLTYFNYEAQQDKSGLPNDRFSAERPEGSISTLTIQRTEQRDSAMYRCASSHYRLAGNTGELFFGEGSRLTVL.

This clone has a handful of counts. The rearrangement joins TRBV18 to TRBJ1-2, with TRBD1 matching 7 bases. Trimming removed 4 bases from V and 5 bases from J; junction bases left unmatched: 10. The germline gives CDR1 KGHSH, CDR2 LQKENI. The CDR3 runs to 15 residues. The DNA of the CDR3 is TGTGCCAGCTCACTCCCGGGACAGCAGTTTTATGGCTACACCTTC. Its translation is CASSLPGQQFYGYTF.

The chain links TRBV6-1 to TRBJ2-7; a weak D match, TRBD1 (5 bases). V lost 1 base and J 3 bases, leaving 7 bases between the germline ends. The CDR3 runs to 13 residues. CDR1 and CDR2 from the germline V gene are MNHNS and SASEGT. The CDR3 region is CASSEGTNYEQYF. In DNA, the CDR3 is TGTGCCAGCAGTGAAGGGACAAACTACGAGCAGTACTTC.

The chain recombines TRBV5-5 with TRBJ1-4, with D possibly matching TRBD1 (6 bases). The V gene's germline CDR1 is SGHKS and CDR2 YYEKEE (reference sequence). Trimming removed 4 bases at V and 7 bases at J, with 17 bases between. This CDR3 region has 15 residues. Here the CDR3 reads CASSSTGTRREKLFF. For the CDR3, the DNA is TGTGCCAGCAGCAGTACCGGGACAAGGCGTGAAAAACTGTTTTTT.

This clone has more than one count but fewer than ten. Here the CDR3 DNA reads TGTGCCAGCAGAGGAGCGGGGGGGGCCTACGAGCAGTACTTC. Amino acid sequence: CASRGAGGAYEQYF. This rearrangement joins TRBV6-5 to TRBJ2-7; 10 nucleotides align to TRBD2. CDR1 is MNHEY, CDR2 SVGAGI, per germline. The ends lost 6 bases at V and 2 bases at J; junction bases unmatched: 4. CDR3 length equals 14 residues.

The chain couples TRBV5-1 to TRBJ1-2; D might be TRBD1 (5 bases). Trimming took 4 bases from V and 4 from J, leaving 17 bases between them. CDR3 length: 15 amino acids. In germline, CDR1 is SGHRS, CDR2 YFSETQ. CDR3 in DNA: TGCGCCAGCAGCCCCCTGGAGGGCAGGGCCTATGGCTACACCTTC. Translating it yields CASSPLEGRAYGYTF.

This clone has ten or more counts. The chain links TRBV29-1 to TRBJ2-1; D is ambiguous. Germline V gene lookup returns CDR1 SQVTM and CDR2 ANQGSEA. V gave up 7 bases and J gave up 5 bases, with 12 bases separating them. The CDR3 sequence is 12 residues long. CDR3 amino acids: CSADRFDNEQFF. CDR3 sequence (DNA): TGCAGCGCTGACCGGTTCGACAATGAGCAGTTCTTC.

V is TRBV18 and J is TRBJ1-5; 7 bases map to TRBD1. Losses at the gene ends were 3 bases for V and 5 bases for J; bases not matched to a gene: 4. Germline V CDR1 and CDR2: KGHSH, LQKENI. The CDR3 is made up of 14 amino acids. The CDR3 is CASSPNRGHQPQHF. The CDR3 region has the DNA TGTGCCAGCTCACCGAACAGGGGACATCAGCCCCAGCATTTT.

The rearrangement links TRBV18 to TRBJ2-5; 12 nucleotides line up with TRBD2. The CDR3 is 15 amino acids. Germline-derived CDR1 and CDR2 are KGHSH and LQKENI. The V segment lost 6 bases and the J segment 2 bases; nucleotides outside the gene matches: 4. CDR3 nucleotides: TGTGCCAGCTCTAGGACTAGCGGGGAGCAAGAGACCCAGTACTTC. Its protein product is CASSRTSGEQETQYF.

This clone was seen more than once but under ten times. The chain has TRBV19 and TRBJ2-1, with TRBD2 matching over 9 bases. Trimming took 9 bases from V and 9 from J; bases not matched to a gene: 15. The CDR3 has 15 amino acids. Germline values: CDR1 LNHDA, CDR2 SQIVND (reference sequence). This chain's CDR3 is CASTGAGGPGSEQFF. CDR3 DNA sequence: TGTGCCAGCACAGGGGCGGGGGGGCCAGGGAGTGAGCAGTTCTTC.

The chain couples TRBV28 to TRBJ1-2; D unclear. Trimming removed 8 bases at V and 5 bases at J, with 12 bases between. Germline values: CDR1 MDHEN, CDR2 SYDVKM. This CDR3 spans 12 amino acids. CDR3 in amino acids: CASEIPRYGYTF. CDR3 coding DNA: TGTGCCAGCGAGATACCTAGGTATGGCTACACCTTC.

This clone appeared a few times. The chain employs TRBV19 and TRBJ2-5, with 11 bases fitting TRBD2. Trimming took 5 bases from V and 4 from J; bases not matched to a gene: 12. Germline loops: CDR1 LNHDA, CDR2 SQIVND (reference sequence). The CDR3 sequence is 17 residues long. The CDR3 protein is CASSRASGGTLGETQYF. The CDR3 coding sequence is TGTGCCAGTAGTCGGGCTAGCGGGGGGACCCTCGGAGAGACCCAGTACTTC.

This chain connects TRBV30 to TRBJ1-2; possible D gene TRBD1, 5 bases. Germline assignment: CDR1 GTSNPN and CDR2 SVGIG (reference sequence). There are 17 residues in the CDR3. Trimming took off 0 bases at V and 0 bases at J, with 17 bases between the two ends. The CDR3 reads CAWSVYVWGDPNYGYTF. In DNA, the CDR3 is TGTGCCTGGAGTGTATACGTCTGGGGGGATCCTAACTATGGCTACACCTTC.

In this sample, this clone turned up a few times. This sequence joins TRBV4-3 and TRBJ2-7; 9 nucleotides align to TRBD2. CDR3 length: 15 residues. J gave up 3 bases and V 1 base, and 4 bases lay outside the gene matches. Germline V gene data show CDR1 as LGHNA and CDR2 as YSLEER. The CDR3 loop is CASSQAYSGSYEQYF. The CDR3 DNA reads TGCGCCAGCAGCCAAGCGTATAGCGGGAGCTACGAGCAGTACTTC.

This clone occurred many times. The chain joins TRBV9 to TRBJ2-5; maybe TRBD1 (6 bases). CDR1 is SGDLS and CDR2 is YYNGEE in the germline V gene. Trimming pared 4 bases from V and 2 bases from J, leaving 15 bases between. The CDR3 extends over 15 amino acids. The CDR3 nucleotides are TGTGCCAGCAGCCCATGGACAGCTCCACAAGAGACCCAGTACTTC. It is translated as CASSPWTAPQETQYF. The full variable domain, completed using reference TRBV9 and TRBJ2-5, is DSGVTQTPKHLITATGQRVTLRCSPRSGDLSVYWYQQSLDQGLQFLIQYYNGEERAKGNILERFSAQQFPDLHSELNLSSLELGDSALYFCASSPWTAPQETQYFGPGTRLLVL.

J is TRBJ2-3 and V is TRBV18; 7 positions match TRBD1. Trimming cost V 3 bases and J 4 bases; bases outside gene matches: 10. Germline V CDR1 and CDR2: KGHSH, LQKENI. The CDR3 has 16 residues. This CDR3 is CASSPRDSRFADTQYF. The CDR3 bases are TGTGCCAGCTCACCCCGGGACAGCCGATTCGCAGATACGCAGTATTTT.